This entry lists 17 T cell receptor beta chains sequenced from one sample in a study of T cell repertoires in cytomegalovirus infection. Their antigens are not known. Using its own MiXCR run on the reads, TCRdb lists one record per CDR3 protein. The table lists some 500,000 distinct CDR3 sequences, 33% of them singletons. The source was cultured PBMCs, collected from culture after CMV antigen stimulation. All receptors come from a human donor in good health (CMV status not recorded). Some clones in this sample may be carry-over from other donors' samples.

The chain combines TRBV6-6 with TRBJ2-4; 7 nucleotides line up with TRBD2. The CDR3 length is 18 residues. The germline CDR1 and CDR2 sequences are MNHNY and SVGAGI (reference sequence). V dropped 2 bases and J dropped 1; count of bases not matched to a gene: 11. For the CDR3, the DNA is TGTGCCAGCAGTTACAAGGGGACTATTTCATTGGCCAAAAACATTCAGTACTTC. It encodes CASSYKGTISLAKNIQYF.

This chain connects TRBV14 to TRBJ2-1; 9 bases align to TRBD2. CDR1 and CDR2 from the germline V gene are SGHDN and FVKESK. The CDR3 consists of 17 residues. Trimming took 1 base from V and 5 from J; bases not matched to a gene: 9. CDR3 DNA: TGTGCCAGCAGCCAAGTCATCGCGGGAGGGCCAAACAATGAGCAGTTCTTC. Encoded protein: CASSQVIAGGPNNEQFF.

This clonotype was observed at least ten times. CDR3 nucleotide sequence: TGTGCCAGCAGCGATCCTAGCGGGAGGGCCGGCACAGATACGCAGTATTTT. Its translation is CASSDPSGRAGTDTQYF. The V and J genes are TRBV7-2 and TRBJ2-3, with 12 positions matching TRBD2. CDR1 and CDR2 (germline): SGHTA, FQGNSA. This CDR3 spans 17 amino acids. J lost 1 base, V lost 5 bases, and 7 bases had no gene match.

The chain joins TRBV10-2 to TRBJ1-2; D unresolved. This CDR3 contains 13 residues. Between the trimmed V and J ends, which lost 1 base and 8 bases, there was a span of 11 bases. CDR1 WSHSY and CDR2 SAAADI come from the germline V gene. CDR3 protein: CASSEYGVGGYTF. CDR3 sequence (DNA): TGCGCCAGCAGTGAGTACGGGGTTGGAGGCTACACCTTC.

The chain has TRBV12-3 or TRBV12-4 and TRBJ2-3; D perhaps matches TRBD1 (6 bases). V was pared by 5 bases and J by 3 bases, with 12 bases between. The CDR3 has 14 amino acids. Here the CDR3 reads CASSQDRRTDTQYF. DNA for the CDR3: TGTGCCAGCAGTCAGGACAGAAGAACAGATACGCAGTATTTT.

CDR3 amino acids: CASSVVSGTGSRYEQFF. The CDR3 DNA is TGTGCCAGCAGCGTAGTGTCTGGGACAGGGAGTAGGTATGAGCAGTTCTTC. The rearrangement links TRBV9 to TRBJ2-1; TRBD1 matches 9 bases. This CDR3 is built from 17 residues. V lost 0 bases, J lost 8 bases, and 12 bases stayed unmatched. CDR1 is SGDLS and CDR2 is YYNGEE in the germline V gene.

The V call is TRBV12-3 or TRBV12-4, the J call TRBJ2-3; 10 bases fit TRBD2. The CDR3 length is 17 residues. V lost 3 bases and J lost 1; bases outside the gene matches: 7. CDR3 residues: CASSLRLAGEGTDTQYF. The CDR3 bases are TGTGCCAGCAGTTTGCGTCTAGCGGGAGAAGGCACAGATACGCAGTATTTT.

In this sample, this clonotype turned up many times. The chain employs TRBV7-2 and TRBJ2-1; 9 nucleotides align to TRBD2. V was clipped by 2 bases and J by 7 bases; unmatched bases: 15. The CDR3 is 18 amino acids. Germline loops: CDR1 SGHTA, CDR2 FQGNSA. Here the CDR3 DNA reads TGTGCCAGCAGCTTAAGTAGCGGGGGACCCCCTTTGGTGAATGAGCAGTTCTTC. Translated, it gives CASSLSSGGPPLVNEQFF.

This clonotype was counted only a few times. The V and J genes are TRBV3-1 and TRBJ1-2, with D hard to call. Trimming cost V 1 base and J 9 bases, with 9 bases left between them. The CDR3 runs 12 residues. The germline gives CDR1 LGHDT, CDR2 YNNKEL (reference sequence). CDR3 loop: CASSQGRRSYTF. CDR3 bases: TGTGCCAGCAGCCAAGGACGGCGAAGCTACACCTTC.

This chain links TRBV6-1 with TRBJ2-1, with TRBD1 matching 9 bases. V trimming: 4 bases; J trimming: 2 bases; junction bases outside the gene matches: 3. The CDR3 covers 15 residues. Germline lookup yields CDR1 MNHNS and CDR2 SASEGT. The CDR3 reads CASSGQGEAYNEQFF. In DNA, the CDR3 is TGTGCCAGCAGTGGACAGGGGGAAGCCTACAATGAGCAGTTCTTC.

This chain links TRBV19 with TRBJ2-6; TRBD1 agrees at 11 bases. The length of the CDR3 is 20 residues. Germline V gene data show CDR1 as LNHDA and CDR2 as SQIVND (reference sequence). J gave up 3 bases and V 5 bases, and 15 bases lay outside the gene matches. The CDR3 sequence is CASSHGPLSDRGRGANVLTF. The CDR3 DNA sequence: TGTGCCAGTAGTCATGGCCCTCTTTCGGACAGGGGGCGTGGGGCCAACGTCCTGACTTTC.

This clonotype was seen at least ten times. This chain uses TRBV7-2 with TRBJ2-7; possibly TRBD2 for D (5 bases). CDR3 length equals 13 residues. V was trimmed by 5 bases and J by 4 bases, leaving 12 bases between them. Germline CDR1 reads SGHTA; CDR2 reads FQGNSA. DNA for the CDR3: TGTGCCAGCAGCCCTCAAACTAGTTACGAGCAGTACTTC. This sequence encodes CASSPQTSYEQYF. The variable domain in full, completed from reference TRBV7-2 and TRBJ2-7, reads GAGVSQSPSNKVTEKGKDVELRCDPISGHTALYWYRQSLGQGLEFLIYFQGNSAPDKSGLPSDRFSAERTGGSVSTLTIQRTQQEDSAVYLCASSPQTSYEQYFGPGTRLTVT.

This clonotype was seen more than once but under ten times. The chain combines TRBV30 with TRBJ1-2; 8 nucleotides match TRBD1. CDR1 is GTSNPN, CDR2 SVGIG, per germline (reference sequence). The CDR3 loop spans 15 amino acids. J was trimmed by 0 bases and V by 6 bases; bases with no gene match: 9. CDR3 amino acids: CACNIPGQANYGYTF. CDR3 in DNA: TGTGCCTGCAACATCCCGGGACAGGCTAACTATGGCTACACCTTC.

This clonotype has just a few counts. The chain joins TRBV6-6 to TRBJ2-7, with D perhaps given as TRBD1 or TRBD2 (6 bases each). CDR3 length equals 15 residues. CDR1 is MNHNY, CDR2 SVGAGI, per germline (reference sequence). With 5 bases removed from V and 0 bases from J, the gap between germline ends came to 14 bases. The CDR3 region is CASSAGGVSSYEQYF. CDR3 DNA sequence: TGTGCCAGCAGTGCCGGGGGCGTTAGCTCCTACGAGCAGTACTTC.

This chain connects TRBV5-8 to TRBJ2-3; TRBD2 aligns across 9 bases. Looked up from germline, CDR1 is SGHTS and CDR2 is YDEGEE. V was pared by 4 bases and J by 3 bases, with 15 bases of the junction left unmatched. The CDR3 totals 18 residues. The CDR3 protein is CASSPPPSTSGLTDTQYF. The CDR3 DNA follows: TGTGCCAGCAGCCCACCGCCATCAACTAGCGGGTTGACAGATACGCAGTATTTT.

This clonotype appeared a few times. The CDR3 DNA sequence: TGTGCCAGTCGGAGAAGAGGGATACAGGGTGCGGAGAACACTGAAGCTTTCTTT. Translated: CASRRRGIQGAENTEAFF. V usage is TRBV19 and J usage is TRBJ1-1; tentatively, D is TRBD1 (6 bases). CDR3 length: 18 residues. Germline V gene lookup returns CDR1 LNHDA and CDR2 SQIVND (reference sequence). With 8 bases removed from V and 1 base from J, the gap between germline ends came to 26 bases.

CDR3 sequence (DNA): TGCGCCAGCAGCCAAGGACGGACAGGGGGCAGCACAGATACGCAGTATTTT. This encodes CASSQGRTGGSTDTQYF. The V gene is TRBV4-1, the J gene TRBJ2-3; 11 nucleotides line up with TRBD1. The germline CDR1 and CDR2 sequences are MGHRA and YSYEKL. The ends lost 1 base at V and 0 bases at J; junction bases unmatched: 3. The CDR3 length is 17 residues.